These 9 T cell receptor beta chains were all obtained from the same sample, sequenced in a study of shared clonotypes between healthy human individuals. Libraries were prepared by immunoSEQ multiplex PCR; TCRdb keeps only in-frame clonotypes and omits some of them. The repertoire holds 2 million to 2.5 million clones, 80% to 95% seen once, with approximately 0.41% in the top ten. The sequenced sample consisted of naive CD4+ T cells from PBMCs. Specified subset: CD45RA+ positively selected. These receptors were collected from a man aged 18 to 35 in good health. Some clones in this sample may be carry-over from other donors' samples.

In regard to this clone: The sample holds other DNA sequences that translate to the same CDR3. The chain has TRBV9 and TRBJ1-4; TRBD1 matches at 9 bases. Germline lookup yields CDR1 SGDLS and CDR2 YYNGEE. This CDR3 region has 14 residues. The V and J ends lost 3 bases and 5 bases, in that order; junction bases with no gene match: 2. CDR3 nucleotide sequence: TGTGCCAGCAGCGCGGGACAGGGAAATGAAAAACTGTTTTTT. Residues: CASSAGQGNEKLFF.

The CDR3 DNA reads as TGTGCCAGCAGATCAGGCGCAGGGTATGGTGGCTACACCTTC. It yields the protein CASRSGAGYGGYTF. The chain joins TRBV7-9 to TRBJ1-2, with D tentatively TRBD1 (5 bases). From germline, CDR1 is SEHNR and CDR2 FQNEAQ (reference sequence). The CDR3 is made up of 14 amino acids. V dropped 6 bases and J dropped 7 bases, with 18 bases sitting between them.

The V call is TRBV6-1, the J call TRBJ2-1; the match to TRBD1 covers 7 bases. Germline values: CDR1 MNHNS, CDR2 SASEGT. The CDR3 loop spans 15 amino acids. V shed 2 bases and J 2 bases; nucleotides not matched to a gene: 3. Written as DNA, the CDR3 is TGTGCCAGCAGTGAACAGACAGGGACCTACAATGAGCAGTTCTTC. Protein product: CASSEQTGTYNEQFF.

On this clone: The sample holds other DNA sequences that translate to the same CDR3. The J gene is TRBJ2-5, the V gene TRBV18, with a weak D call TRBD1 (6 bases). The CDR3 loop spans 14 amino acids. CDR1 is KGHSH and CDR2 is LQKENI in the germline V gene. Deletions cut 3 bases from V and 5 bases from J, with 13 bases between. The DNA of the CDR3 is TGTGCCAGCTCACCCCGACGAGGGGGTGAGACCCAGTACTTC. It translates to CASSPRRGGETQYF.

This clone was seen a handful of times. This chain joins TRBV6-5 and TRBJ2-3, with TRBD2 identical over 8 bases. V lost 6 bases to trimming and J lost 9 bases; unmatched junction nucleotides: 11. Germline loops: CDR1 MNHEY, CDR2 SVGAGI. This CDR3 is 14 amino acids long. Written as DNA, the CDR3 is TGTGCCAGCAGGCCGGGACACGGGGGGGGGACGCAGTATTTT. Protein: CASRPGHGGGTQYF.

As to this clone: The identical CDR3 is also encoded by other nucleotide sequences in the sample. The chain is built from TRBV10-3 and TRBJ1-2, with D maybe TRBD1 (5 bases). Trimming removed 0 bases from V and 3 bases from J, with 11 bases in between. Germline V lookup: CDR1 ENHRY, CDR2 SYGVKD. CDR3 length: 15 amino acids. The CDR3 loop reads CAISESGGTDYGYTF. The CDR3 DNA sequence: TGTGCCATCAGTGAGTCCGGAGGGACGGACTATGGCTACACCTTC.

The chain carries TRBV5-1 and TRBJ2-1; D might be TRBD2 (5 bases). With 4 bases removed from V and 5 bases from J, the gap between germline ends came to 13 bases. Germline CDR1 reads SGHRS; CDR2 reads YFSETQ. This CDR3 is built from 14 residues. DNA for the CDR3: TGCGCCAGCAGCCAAGATGGACTTAACAATGAGCAGTTCTTC. Translated: CASSQDGLNNEQFF.

The CDR3 nucleotides read TGTGCCAGCAGTTGGGGGACAGGGGGGTCTGGGGAGCTGTTTTTT. Translation gives CASSWGTGGSGELFF. The V and J genes are TRBV28 and TRBJ2-2, with 11 bases identical to TRBD1. The CDR3 sequence is 15 residues long. CDR1 MDHEN and CDR2 SYDVKM come from the germline V gene. V shed 4 bases and J 8 bases; nucleotides not matched to a gene: 6.

The chain couples TRBV10-3 to TRBJ1-6; D is ambiguous. From germline, CDR1 is ENHRY and CDR2 SYGVKD. This CDR3 contains 13 residues. V lost 5 bases and J lost 7, with 9 bases in between. The CDR3 region is CAISPDGNSPLHF. The DNA of the CDR3 is TGTGCCATCAGTCCGGACGGAAATTCACCCCTCCACTTT.